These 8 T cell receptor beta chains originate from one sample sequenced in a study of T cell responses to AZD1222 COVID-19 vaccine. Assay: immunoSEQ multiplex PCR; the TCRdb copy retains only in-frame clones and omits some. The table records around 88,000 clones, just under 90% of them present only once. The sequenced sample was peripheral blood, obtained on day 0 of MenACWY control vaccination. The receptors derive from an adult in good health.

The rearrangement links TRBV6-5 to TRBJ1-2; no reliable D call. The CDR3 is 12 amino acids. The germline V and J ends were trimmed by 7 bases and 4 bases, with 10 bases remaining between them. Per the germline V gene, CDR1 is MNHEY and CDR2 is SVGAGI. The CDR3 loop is CASTRAAYGYTF. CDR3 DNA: TGTGCCAGCACACGGGCGGCCTATGGCTACACCTTC.

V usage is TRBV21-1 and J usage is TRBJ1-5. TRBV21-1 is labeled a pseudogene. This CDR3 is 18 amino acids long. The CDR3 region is CASSRKDGRGISNQPQHF. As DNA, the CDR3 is TGTGCCAGCAGTAGAAAGGACGGGAGGGGCATAAGCAATCAGCCCCAGCATTTT.

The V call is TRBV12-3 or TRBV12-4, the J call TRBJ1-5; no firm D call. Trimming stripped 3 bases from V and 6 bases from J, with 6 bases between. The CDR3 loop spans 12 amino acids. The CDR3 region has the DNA TGTGCCAGCAGTTTCGGTGCTCAGCCCCAGCATTTT. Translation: CASSFGAQPQHF.

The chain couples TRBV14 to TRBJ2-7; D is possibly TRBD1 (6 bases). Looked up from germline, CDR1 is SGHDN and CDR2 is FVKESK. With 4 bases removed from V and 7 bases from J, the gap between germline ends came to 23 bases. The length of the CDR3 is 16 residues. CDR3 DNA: TGTGCCAGCAGCCTCGTCCCGGCGCAGGGGCGGTCGGAGCAGTACTTC. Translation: CASSLVPAQGRSEQYF. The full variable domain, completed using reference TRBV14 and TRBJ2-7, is EAGVTQFPSHSVIEKGQTVTLRCDPISGHDNLYWYRRVMGKEIKFLLHFVKESKQDESGMPNNRFLAERTGGTYSTLKVQPAELEDSGVYFCASSLVPAQGRSEQYFGPGTRLTVT.

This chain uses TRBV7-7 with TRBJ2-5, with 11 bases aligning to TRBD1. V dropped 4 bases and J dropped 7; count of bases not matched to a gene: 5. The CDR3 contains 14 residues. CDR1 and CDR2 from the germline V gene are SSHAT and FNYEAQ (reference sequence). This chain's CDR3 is CASSSDRGLGTQYF. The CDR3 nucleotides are TGTGCCAGCAGCTCGGACAGGGGGCTGGGGACCCAGTACTTC.

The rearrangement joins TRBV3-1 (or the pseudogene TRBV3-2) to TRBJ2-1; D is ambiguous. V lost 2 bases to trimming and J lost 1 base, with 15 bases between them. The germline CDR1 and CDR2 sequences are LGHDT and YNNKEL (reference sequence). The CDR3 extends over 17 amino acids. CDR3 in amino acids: CASSQNGRGRSYNEQFF. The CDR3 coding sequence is TGTGCCAGCAGCCAAAATGGCCGAGGCCGGTCCTACAATGAGCAGTTCTTC.

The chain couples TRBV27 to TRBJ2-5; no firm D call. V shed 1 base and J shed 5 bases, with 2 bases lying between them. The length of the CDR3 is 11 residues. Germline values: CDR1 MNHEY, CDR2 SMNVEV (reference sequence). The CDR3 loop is CASSLWETQYF. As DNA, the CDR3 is TGTGCCAGCAGTTTATGGGAGACCCAGTACTTC.

The chain's CDR3 is CASSIPIGGGNGYTF. The CDR3 bases are TGTGCCAGCAGCATCCCCATTGGGGGGGGCAATGGCTACACCTTC. The chain joins TRBV7-2 to TRBJ1-2, with D perhaps matching TRBD1 (6 bases). V lost 5 bases and J lost 6, with 19 bases in between. CDR1 and CDR2 (germline): SGHTA, FQGNSA. The CDR3 has 15 residues.